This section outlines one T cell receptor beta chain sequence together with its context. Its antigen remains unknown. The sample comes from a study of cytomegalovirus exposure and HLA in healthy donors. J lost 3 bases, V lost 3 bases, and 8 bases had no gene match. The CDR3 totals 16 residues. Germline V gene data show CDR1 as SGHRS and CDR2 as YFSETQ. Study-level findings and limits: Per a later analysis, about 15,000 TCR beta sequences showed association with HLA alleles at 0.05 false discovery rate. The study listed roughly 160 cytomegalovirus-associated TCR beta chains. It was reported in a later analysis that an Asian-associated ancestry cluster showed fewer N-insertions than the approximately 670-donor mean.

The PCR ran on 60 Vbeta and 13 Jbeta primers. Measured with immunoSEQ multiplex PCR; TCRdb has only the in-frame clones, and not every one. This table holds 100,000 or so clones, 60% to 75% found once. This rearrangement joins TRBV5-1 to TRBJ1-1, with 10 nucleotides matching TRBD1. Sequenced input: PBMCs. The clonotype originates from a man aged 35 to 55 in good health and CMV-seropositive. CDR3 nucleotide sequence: TGCGCCAGCAGCTGGACAAAGACAGGGGGCTACACTGAAGCTTTCTTT. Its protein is CASSWTKTGGYTEAFF. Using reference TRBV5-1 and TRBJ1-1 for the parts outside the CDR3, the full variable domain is KAGVTQTPRYLIKTRGQQVTLSCSPISGHRSVSWYQQTPGQGLQFLFEYFSETQRNKGNFPGRFSGRQFSNSRSEMNVSTLELGDSALYLCASSWTKTGGYTEAFFGQGTRLTVV.